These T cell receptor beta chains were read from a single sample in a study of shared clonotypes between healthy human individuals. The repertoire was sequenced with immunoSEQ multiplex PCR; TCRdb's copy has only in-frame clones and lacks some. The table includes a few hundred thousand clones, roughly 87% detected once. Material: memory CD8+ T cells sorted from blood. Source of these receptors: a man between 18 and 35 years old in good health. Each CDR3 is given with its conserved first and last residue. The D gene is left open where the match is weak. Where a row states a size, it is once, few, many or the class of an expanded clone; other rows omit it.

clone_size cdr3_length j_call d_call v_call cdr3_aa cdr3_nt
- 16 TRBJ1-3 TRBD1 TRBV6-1 CASSGRTGNTGNTIYF TGTGCCAGCAGTGGTCGGACAGGCAATACAGGAAACACCATATATTTT
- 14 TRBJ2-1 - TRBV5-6 CASSLWSSYNEQFF TGTGCCAGCAGCTTGTGGTCCTCCTACAATGAGCAGTTCTTC
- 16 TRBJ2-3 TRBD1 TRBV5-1 CASSLEAGGITDTQYF TGCGCCAGCAGCTTGGAGGCAGGGGGCATCACAGATACGCAGTATTTT
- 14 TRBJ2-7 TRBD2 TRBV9 CASSVEGLAGEQYF TGTGCCAGCAGCGTAGAAGGACTAGCGGGCGAGCAGTACTTC
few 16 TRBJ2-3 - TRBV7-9 CASSFAWGDRDDTQYF TGTGCCAGCAGCTTTGCTTGGGGGGATAGAGATGATACGCAGTATTTT
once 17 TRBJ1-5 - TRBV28 CASSSPSGTRGDQPQHF TGTGCCAGCAGTTCTCCCTCCGGGACACGGGGGGATCAGCCCCAGCATTTT
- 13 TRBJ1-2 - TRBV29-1 CSVRVDTNYGYTF TGCAGCGTGAGGGTCGACACCAACTATGGCTACACCTTC
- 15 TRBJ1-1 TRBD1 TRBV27 CASSPLQGSGTEAFF TGTGCCAGCAGTCCTTTACAGGGGAGCGGCACTGAAGCTTTCTTT
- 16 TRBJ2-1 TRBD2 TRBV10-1 CASSVSPSGAYNEQFF TGCGCCAGCAGTGTTTCCCCTAGCGGGGCGTACAATGAGCAGTTCTTC
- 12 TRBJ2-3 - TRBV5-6 CASSSWSDTQYF TGTGCCAGCAGCTCCTGGAGCGATACGCAGTATTTT
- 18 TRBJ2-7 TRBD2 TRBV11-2 CASSLNAGLAGTSYEQYF TGTGCCAGCAGCTTGAACGCGGGACTAGCGGGAACAAGCTACGAGCAGTACTTC